This T cell receptor beta chain was captured by sequencing in a study of control samples from healthy donors and cancer patients. Germline lookup yields CDR1 WSHSY and CDR2 SAAADI. The CDR3 extends over 11 amino acids. V was trimmed by 3 bases and J by 8 bases, leaving 7 bases between them. TCRdb's copy holds only in-frame clones and misses some; the assay was immunoSEQ multiplex PCR. This table has 90,000 to 110,000 clones, about nine tenths appearing once. This TCR derives from a human donor in good health. The donor label of this sample is uncertain. The J gene is TRBJ1-1, the V gene TRBV10-2; D gene unclear. The sequencing sample was made of blood. The CDR3 region has the DNA TGCGCCAGCAGTGATCTACTGGAAGCTTTCTTT. Its protein is CASSDLLEAFF.